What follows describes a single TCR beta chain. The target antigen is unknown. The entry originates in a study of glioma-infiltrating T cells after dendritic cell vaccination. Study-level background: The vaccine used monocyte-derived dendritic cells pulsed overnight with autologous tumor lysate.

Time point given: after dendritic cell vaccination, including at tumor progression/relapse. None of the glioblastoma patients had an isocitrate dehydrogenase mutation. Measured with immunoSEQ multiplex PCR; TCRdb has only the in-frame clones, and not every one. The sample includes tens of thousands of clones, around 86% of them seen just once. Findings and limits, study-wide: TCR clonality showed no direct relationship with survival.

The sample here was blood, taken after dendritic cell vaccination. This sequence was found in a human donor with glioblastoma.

The CDR3 sequence: CASSWEGVNYGYTF. CDR3 nucleotide sequence: TGTGCCAGCAGCTGGGAAGGGGTGAACTATGGCTACACCTTC. This chain uses TRBV7-2 with TRBJ1-2; a weak D match, TRBD1 (5 bases). V was shortened by 4 bases and J by 2 bases, with 11 bases between the two germline ends. CDR3 length equals 14 residues. Germline CDR1 SGHTA, CDR2 FQGNSA.